This passage covers 17 T cell receptor beta chains from one sample sequenced in a study of CXCR3-negative and CXCR3-positive naive CD8 T cells. Preparation of TRB cDNA libraries relied on 5' RACE carrying UMI labels. After re-calling the 5' RACE reads, TCRdb lists one entry per CDR3 protein, DNA absent. This table holds roughly 45,000 distinct CDR3 sequences. Sequences were obtained from naive CXCR3- CD8+ T cells from blood. This sample's subset: CD45RO-CCR7+CD27+CD95- naive CD8+ T cells lacking CXCR3 (TNR3-). The origin of the receptors is a human donor in good health. Some clones in this sample may be carry-over from other donors' samples.

CDR3 sequence: CASSLPGTDTQYF. This sequence joins TRBV27 and TRBJ2-3. CDR3 length: 13 amino acids. Per germline, CDR1 MNHEY and CDR2 SMNVEV (reference sequence).

J is TRBJ1-4 and V is TRBV7-9; the D call of TRBD1 rests on TCRdb alone, since no DNA is present to check it. The CDR3 is 15 residues long. Germline V gene sequence: CDR1 SEHNR, CDR2 FQNEAQ (reference sequence). The CDR3 protein is CASSPGFTTNEKLFF.

The chain employs TRBV20-1 and TRBJ2-1; TCRdb returns TRBD1, unconfirmable since there is no DNA. Germline V gene sequence: CDR1 DFQATT, CDR2 SNEGSKA (reference sequence). This CDR3 has 14 residues. CDR3 sequence: CSGVGQGSPNEQFF.

Frequency places this clonotype as medium-sized. The rearrangement links TRBV19 to TRBJ2-1. Germline loops: CDR1 LNHDA, CDR2 SQIVND (reference sequence). The CDR3 loop spans 14 amino acids. CDR3 amino acids: CASRSTDKAEEQFF.

The chain is built from TRBV27 and TRBJ2-7; TCRdb calls TRBD1, which cannot be checked without DNA. The CDR3 is 14 amino acids. The germline CDR1 and CDR2 sequences are MNHEY and SMNVEV (reference sequence). The CDR3 sequence is CASSFGTVTYEQYF.

The chain combines TRBV7-9 with TRBJ2-3; TCRdb names TRBD2, which stays unverified in the absence of DNA. The CDR3 is 16 amino acids. CDR1 is SEHNR, CDR2 FQNEAQ, per germline (reference sequence). CDR3 residues: CASSLVTSGTTDTQYF.

V usage is TRBV21-1 and J usage is TRBJ2-4; the TCRdb D gene call, TRBD2, has no DNA to confirm it. TRBV21-1 is a listed pseudogene. The length of the CDR3 is 17 residues. The CDR3 here is CASSKVERGTAKNIQYF.

This rearrangement joins TRBV24-1 to TRBJ2-1; TCRdb picks TRBD1, but there is no DNA to check that call. CDR3 length: 14 amino acids. Germline values: CDR1 KGHDR, CDR2 SFDVKD. The CDR3 protein is CATSDLEPGSEQFF.

The chain has TRBV6-2 or TRBV6-3 and TRBJ1-1; TCRdb gives TRBD1 as the D gene, but with no DNA this cannot be confirmed. CDR1 is MNHEY and CDR2 is SVGEGT in the germline V gene. The CDR3 is 14 amino acids. CDR3 sequence: CASSYTGGNTEAFF.

J is TRBJ1-5 and V is TRBV20-1; TCRdb calls TRBD1, which cannot be checked without DNA. CDR1 and CDR2 from the germline V gene are DFQATT and SNEGSKA (reference sequence). This CDR3 has 15 amino acids. CDR3 in amino acids: CSARGTENSNQPQHF.

The chain has TRBV7-9 and TRBJ2-3. The CDR3 is 16 residues long. Germline assignment: CDR1 SEHNR and CDR2 FQNEAQ (reference sequence). The CDR3 spells CASSLVLTVNTDTQYF.

The CDR3: CASNPRAPVGGNSYNEQFF. The gene calls are TRBV14 and TRBJ2-1; TCRdb outputs TRBD1, but without DNA this stays unchecked. The CDR3 is 19 residues long. The germline CDR1 and CDR2 sequences are SGHDN and FVKESK. The entire variable domain, with the rest obtained from reference TRBV14 and TRBJ2-1, is as follows: EAGVTQFPSHSVIEKGQTVTLRCDPISGHDNLYWYRRVMGKEIKFLLHFVKESKQDESGMPNNRFLAERTGGTYSTLKVQPAELEDSGVYFCASNPRAPVGGNSYNEQFFGPGTRLTVL.

V usage is TRBV12-3 or TRBV12-4 and J usage is TRBJ2-2; TCRdb's D call, TRBD1, is unchecked because there is no DNA. This CDR3 comprises 13 residues. CDR3 sequence reads: CASRLGQLGELFF.

The chain has TRBV20-1 and TRBJ2-1; TCRdb returns TRBD2, unconfirmable since there is no DNA. Per the germline V gene, CDR1 is DFQATT and CDR2 is SNEGSKA (reference sequence). The CDR3 spans 15 residues. CDR3 amino acids: CSARDRTSGYNEQFF.

The J gene is TRBJ2-2, the V gene TRBV7-6; TCRdb indicates TRBD1, and absent DNA this call remains unverified. The germline CDR1 and CDR2 sequences are SGHVS and FNYEAQ. The CDR3 has 15 residues. CDR3 region: CASSPPTGLAGELFF.

This chain uses TRBV29-1 with TRBJ1-2. The germline gives CDR1 SQVTM, CDR2 ANQGSEA. The CDR3 has 14 residues. The CDR3 sequence: CSVLRNPPNYGYTF.

J is TRBJ1-6 and V is TRBV7-3; TCRdb's D call, TRBD1, is unchecked because there is no DNA. Germline CDR1 reads SGHTA; CDR2 reads FQGTGA. The CDR3 has 15 residues. This CDR3 is CASSLGTGSNSPLHF.